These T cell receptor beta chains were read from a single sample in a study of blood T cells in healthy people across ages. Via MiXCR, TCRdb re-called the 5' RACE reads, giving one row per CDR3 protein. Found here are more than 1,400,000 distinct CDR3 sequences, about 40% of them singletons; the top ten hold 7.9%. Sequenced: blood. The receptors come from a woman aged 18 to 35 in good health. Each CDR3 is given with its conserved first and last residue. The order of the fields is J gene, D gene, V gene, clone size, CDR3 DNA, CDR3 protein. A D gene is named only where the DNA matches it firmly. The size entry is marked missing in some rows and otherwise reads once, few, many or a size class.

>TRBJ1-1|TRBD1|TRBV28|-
TGTGCCAGCAGTTCGCAGGGGGCGGGAGACACTGAAGCTTTCTTT
CASSSQGAGDTEAFF
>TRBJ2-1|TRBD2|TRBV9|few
TGTGCCAGCAGCGTACAGGGTAGCGGGGGTTCCAATGAGCAGTTCTTC
CASSVQGSGGSNEQFF
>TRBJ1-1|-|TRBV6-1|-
TGTGCCAGCAGCGGACAGCCGGCGGGCACTGAAGCTTTCTTT
CASSGQPAGTEAFF
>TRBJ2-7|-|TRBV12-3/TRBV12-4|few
TGTGCCAGCAGTTTCTTCCCTACGGCGCAGTACTTC
CASSFFPTAQYF
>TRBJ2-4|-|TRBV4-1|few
TGCGCCAGCAGCCCGCCGGGGGCGGTCGGGGGAGTAAACATTCAGTACTTC
CASSPPGAVGGVNIQYF
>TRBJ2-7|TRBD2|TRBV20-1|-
TGCAGTGCTAGAGATAGACTAGCGGATTCCTACGAGCAGTACTTC
CSARDRLADSYEQYF
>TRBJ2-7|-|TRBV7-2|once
TGTGCCAGCAGCTTCGGGGAGAGCTCCTACAATGAGCAGTACTTC
CASSFGESSYNEQYF
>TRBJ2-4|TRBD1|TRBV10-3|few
TGTGCCATCAGTGAGGCTGGGGACAGAGTGAACATTCAGTACTTC
CAISEAGDRVNIQYF
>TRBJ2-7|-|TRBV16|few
TGTGCCAGCAGCCAGGGTGTCACCTACGAGCAGTACTTC
CASSQGVTYEQYF
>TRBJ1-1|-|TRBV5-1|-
TGCGCCAGCAGCTCGGACCACCGGGACACTGAAGCTTTCTTT
CASSSDHRDTEAFF
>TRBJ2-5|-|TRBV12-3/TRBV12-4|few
TGTGCCAGCAGTTTTAATCAGGGGACCCAGTACTTC
CASSFNQGTQYF
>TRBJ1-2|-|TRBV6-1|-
TGTGCCAGCAGTCTATTCAGGACCGAAATACCTCTGAACACCTTC
CASSLFRTEIPLNTF
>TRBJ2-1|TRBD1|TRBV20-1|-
TGCAGTGCTTTAGGTTTGGGACAGGGGATTGATGAGCAGTTCTTC
CSALGLGQGIDEQFF
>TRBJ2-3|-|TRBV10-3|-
TGTGCCAGCCGCGGGGCTAGCCGGGCAGATACGCAGTATTTT
CASRGASRADTQYF
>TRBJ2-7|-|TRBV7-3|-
TGTGCCAGCAGCTCACAGGGTACCGAGCAGTACTTC
CASSSQGTEQYF
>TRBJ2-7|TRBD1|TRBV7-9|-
TGTGCCAGCAGCTTAGTCGGGACAGCCTGCGAGCAGTACTTC
CASSLVGTACEQYF
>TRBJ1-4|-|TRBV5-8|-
TGTGCCAGCAGCCCGGGGGAGAGTTTCGCGGAAAAACTGTTTTTT
CASSPGESFAEKLFF
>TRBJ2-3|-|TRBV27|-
TGTGCCAGCAGTTTGGATGGGCTCACAGATACGCAGTATTTT
CASSLDGLTDTQYF
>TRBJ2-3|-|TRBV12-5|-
TGTGCTAGTGGTTTGGTACTAGGTCAGCCGGCAAATACGCAGTATTTT
CASGLVLGQPANTQYF
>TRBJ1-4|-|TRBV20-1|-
TGCAGTGCTAGGGTGGACAGCGAAAAATTGTTTTTT
CSARVDSEKLFF
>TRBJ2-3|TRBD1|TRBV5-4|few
TGTGCCGGAGGACAGGGCACAGATACGCAGTATTTT
CAGGQGTDTQYF
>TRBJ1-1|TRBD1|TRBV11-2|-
TGTGCCAGCAGCCACTCATTTGGACAGGGGAACACTGAAGCTTTCTTT
CASSHSFGQGNTEAFF
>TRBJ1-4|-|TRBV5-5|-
TGTGCCAGCAGCTATGACATACTTAATGAAAAACTGTTTTTT
CASSYDILNEKLFF
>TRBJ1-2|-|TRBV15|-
TGTGCCACCAGCACCCCGTCAGGGACGAATGGCTACACCTTC
CATSTPSGTNGYTF
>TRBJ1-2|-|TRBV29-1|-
TGCAGCGTGGGAGACAGGTCCAACTATGGCTACACCTTC
CSVGDRSNYGYTF
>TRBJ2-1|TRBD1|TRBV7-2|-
TGTGCCAGCAGCTTATTTGGACAGGGGCGGGATGAGCAGTTCTTC
CASSLFGQGRDEQFF
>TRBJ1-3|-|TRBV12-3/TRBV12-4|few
TGTGCCAGCAGCCCACAGCGAAACACCATATATTTT
CASSPQRNTIYF
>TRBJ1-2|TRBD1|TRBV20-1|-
TGCAGTGCCTCCGCCGGGACAGCCTCTAACTATGGCTACACCTTC
CSASAGTASNYGYTF
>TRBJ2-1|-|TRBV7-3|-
TGTGCCAGCAGCTTATTACACCTTGAGGGCAATGAGCAGTTCTTC
CASSLLHLEGNEQFF
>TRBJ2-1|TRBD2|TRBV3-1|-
TGTGCCAGCAGGCCCCTGGCGGGGGGGCCCCAGTTCTTC
CASRPLAGGPQFF
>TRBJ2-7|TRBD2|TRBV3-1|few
TGTGCCAGCAGCCAAGAGATCGGGGGAGGGCCAGGGGAGCAGTACTTC
CASSQEIGGGPGEQYF
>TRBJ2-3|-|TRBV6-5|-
TGTGCCAGCAGTCCCCCCAGGGTGGAAACAGATACGCAGTATTTT
CASSPPRVETDTQYF